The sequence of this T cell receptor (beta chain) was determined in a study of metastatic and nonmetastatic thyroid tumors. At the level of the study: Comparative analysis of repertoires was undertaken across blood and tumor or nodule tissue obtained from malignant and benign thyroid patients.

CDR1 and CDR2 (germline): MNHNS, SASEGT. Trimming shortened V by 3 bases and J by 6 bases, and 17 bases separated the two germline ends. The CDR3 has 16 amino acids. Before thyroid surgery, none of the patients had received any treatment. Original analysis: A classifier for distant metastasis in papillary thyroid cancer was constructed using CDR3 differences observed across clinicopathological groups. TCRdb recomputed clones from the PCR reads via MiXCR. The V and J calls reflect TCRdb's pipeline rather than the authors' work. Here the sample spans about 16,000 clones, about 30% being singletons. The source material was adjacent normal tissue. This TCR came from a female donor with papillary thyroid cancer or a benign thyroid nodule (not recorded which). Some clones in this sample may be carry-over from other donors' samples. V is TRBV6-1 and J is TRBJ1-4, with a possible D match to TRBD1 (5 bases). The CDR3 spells CASSDLARQKDEKLFF. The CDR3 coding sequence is TGTGCCAGCAGTGATCTAGCAAGACAGAAGGATGAAAAACTGTTTTTT.